This entry describes one TCR beta chain. Primers included in the PCR were 60 Vbeta and 13 Jbeta primers. This table comes from immunoSEQ multiplex PCR, and its TCRdb copy is limited to in-frame clones, with some not included. The table has some 120,000 clones, 75% seen once. Trimming cost V 0 bases and J 2 bases; bases outside gene matches: 9. This CDR3 region has 17 residues. CDR1 GTSNPN and CDR2 SVGIG come from the germline V gene (reference sequence). The data were obtained in a study of cytomegalovirus exposure and HLA in healthy donors. The sequence derives from a woman aged 40 to 50 in good health and CMV-seropositive. Sequenced material: PBMCs. The chain carries TRBV30 and TRBJ1-2, with TRBD1 identical over 10 bases. The CDR3 coding sequence is TGTGCCTGGAGTGTAGGGACAGGGGCGTCTCAAAACTATGGCTACACCTTC. This translates into CAWSVGTGASQNYGYTF.